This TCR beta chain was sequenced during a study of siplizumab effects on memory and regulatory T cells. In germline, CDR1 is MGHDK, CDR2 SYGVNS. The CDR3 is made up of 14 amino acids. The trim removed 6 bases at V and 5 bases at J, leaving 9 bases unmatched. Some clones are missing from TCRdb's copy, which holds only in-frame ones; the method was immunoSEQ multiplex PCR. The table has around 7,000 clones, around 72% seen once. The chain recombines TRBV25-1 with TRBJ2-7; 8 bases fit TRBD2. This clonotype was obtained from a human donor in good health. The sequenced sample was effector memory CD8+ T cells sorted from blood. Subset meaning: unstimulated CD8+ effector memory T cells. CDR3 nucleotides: TGTGCCAGCAGCTCGGAGGCGGGGGGCCACGAGCAGTACTTC. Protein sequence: CASSSEAGGHEQYF.